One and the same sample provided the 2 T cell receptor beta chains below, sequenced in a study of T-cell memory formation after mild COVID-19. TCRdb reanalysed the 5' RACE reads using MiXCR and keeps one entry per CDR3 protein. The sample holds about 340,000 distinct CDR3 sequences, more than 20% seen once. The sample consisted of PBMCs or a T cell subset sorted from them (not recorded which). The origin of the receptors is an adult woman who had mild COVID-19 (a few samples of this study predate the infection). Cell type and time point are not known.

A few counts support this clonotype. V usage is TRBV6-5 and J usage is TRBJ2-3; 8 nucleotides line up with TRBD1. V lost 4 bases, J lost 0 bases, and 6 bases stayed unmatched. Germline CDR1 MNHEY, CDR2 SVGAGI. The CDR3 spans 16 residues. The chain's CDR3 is CASSFSGGRSTDTQYF. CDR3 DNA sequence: TGTGCCAGCAGTTTCTCAGGGGGCCGAAGCACAGATACGCAGTATTTT.

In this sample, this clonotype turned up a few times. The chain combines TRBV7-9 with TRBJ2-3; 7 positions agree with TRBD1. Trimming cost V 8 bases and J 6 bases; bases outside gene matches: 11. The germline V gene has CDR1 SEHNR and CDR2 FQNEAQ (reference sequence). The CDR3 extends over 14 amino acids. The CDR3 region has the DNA TGTGCCAGCGTCCTACTAGGGGGCTTGGATACGCAGTATTTT. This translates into CASVLLGGLDTQYF.